Listed below are T cell receptor beta chains from one sample, sequenced in a study of T cell responses to AZD1222 COVID-19 vaccine. Data came from immunoSEQ multiplex PCR; TCRdb stores just in-frame clones and leaves some out. The sample lists about 170,000 clones, around nine tenths occurring once. The sequencing used peripheral blood, collected 28 days after the second AZD1222 dose. The receptors were gathered from an adult who received the AZD1222 COVID-19 vaccine. CDR3s leave out the opening cysteine and the closing phenylalanine or tryptophan. The order of the fields is J gene, D gene, V gene, CDR3 length, CDR3 protein. A D gene is named only where the DNA matches it firmly.

TRBJ1-2	-	TRBV4-3	13	ASSQDPGSYYGYT
TRBJ2-3	-	TRBV5-6	13	ASSLVAGGTDTQY
TRBJ2-1	-	TRBV7-9	13	ASSLAGGRNNEQF
TRBJ2-7	-	TRBV2	12	ASSEWGSSYEQY
TRBJ2-3	TRBD1	TRBV10-1	14	ASSRDRGLRTDTQY
TRBJ2-3	-	TRBV5-4	13	ASSLVGSATDTQY
TRBJ1-2	TRBD1	TRBV30	12	AWSVGQGVSGYT
TRBJ1-4	-	TRBV9	13	ASSPRGQTNEKLF
TRBJ1-1	-	TRBV7-6	13	ASSLDSAGNTEAF
TRBJ2-5	-	TRBV7-9	11	ASSFSTRETQY
TRBJ1-1	-	TRBV13	10	ASTWGVTEAF
TRBJ2-7	-	TRBV18	10	ASSPDRYEQY
TRBJ2-1	-	TRBV19	11	ASSSRVRNEQF
TRBJ1-2	TRBD1	TRBV7-8	11	ASSPGQNYGYT
TRBJ1-3	-	TRBV9	12	ASSDRAAGNTIY
TRBJ2-4	-	TRBV20-1	10	SASSAGDIQY
TRBJ2-5	TRBD2	TRBV9	13	ASSTRGLGVETQY
TRBJ1-2	-	TRBV5-8	10	ASTPEHYGYT
TRBJ1-4	-	TRBV7-8	15	ASSHGGYRVKDEKLF
TRBJ1-1	-	TRBV4-1	13	ASSQEVRYHTEAF
TRBJ2-5	-	TRBV14	12	ASSPSRAGETQY
TRBJ1-2	-	TRBV5-1	13	ASSLGRALYYGYT
TRBJ2-1	-	TRBV12-3/TRBV12-4	11	ASRFGASFEQF
TRBJ1-1	TRBD1	TRBV2	11	ASTGTGNTEAF
TRBJ2-3	-	TRBV12-3/TRBV12-4	11	ASSRTGTDTQY
TRBJ1-2	TRBD1	TRBV2	12	ASSEVGGTYGYT
TRBJ1-1	-	TRBV4-2	9	ASSQDLEAF
TRBJ1-2	TRBD1	TRBV9	12	ASSPSGQGDGYT
TRBJ1-2	-	TRBV2	18	ASTDLIPGSRDSSNYGYT
TRBJ2-7	-	TRBV18	11	ASSPPDDYEQY
TRBJ2-7	-	TRBV5-1	14	ASSLGGRYRAREQY
TRBJ1-1	TRBD1	TRBV29-1	10	SVRQGSTEAF
TRBJ1-4	TRBD1	TRBV7-2	12	ASRANRGGEKLF
TRBJ1-1	-	TRBV7-9	11	ASSLKERTEAF
TRBJ1-4	-	TRBV5-1	17	ASSFRGFQGETTNEKLF
TRBJ1-1	-	TRBV5-8	13	ASSYSGTTRTEAF
TRBJ1-1	-	TRBV10-3	10	AISESGTEAF
TRBJ2-2	-	TRBV6-5	12	ASRDEANTGELF
TRBJ2-3	TRBD2	TRBV7-2	13	ASSPGLAGADTQY
TRBJ1-3	-	TRBV27	13	ASSLRQGRGNTIY
TRBJ2-7	TRBD2	TRBV7-2	11	ASTSGTDYEQY
TRBJ2-2	TRBD2	TRBV3-1/TRBV3-2	13	ASSQTSGGTGELF
TRBJ2-7	TRBD1	TRBV7-2	13	ASSLDGTGFYEQY
TRBJ1-1	TRBD1	TRBV7-9	14	ASSHPSGTANTEAF
TRBJ1-5	-	TRBV7-8	14	ASSLVSGGRNQPQH
TRBJ2-1	-	TRBV4-2	12	ASSQDGSLNEQF